The 16 T cell receptor beta chains in this list originate from one sample, sequenced in a study of regulatory T cells in long-lasting Graves disease. For TCR beta, libraries came from iRepertoire HTBI primers and Arm-PCR of CDR3 regions. TCRdb re-called the multiplex PCR reads with MiXCR, one entry per CDR3 protein. The table lists about 400,000 distinct CDR3 sequences, roughly a sixth of them singletons, with approximately 21% in the top ten. The sample's time point: newly diagnosed GD, antithyroid drugs for less than 3 months. Making the TCR library involved RNA that had been extracted from PBMCs. The sample consisted of peripheral blood mononuclear cells (PBMCs), taken at new diagnosis, from a patient treated with antithyroid drugs. The receptor set was obtained from a female donor with Graves disease.

This chain uses TRBV18 with TRBJ2-7, with TRBD2 identical over 11 bases. The CDR3 is made up of 15 amino acids. Germline CDR1 reads KGHSH; CDR2 reads LQKENI. With V trimmed by 1 base and J by 5 bases, 4 bases remained unmatched. The CDR3 DNA reads as TGTGCCAGCTCACCACGGCTAGCGGGAGGTCACGAGCAGTACTTC. The encoded protein is CASSPRLAGGHEQYF.

The sample holds a few counts of this clonotype. This chain connects TRBV7-2 to TRBJ2-7, with 8 bases that match TRBD2. V dropped 3 bases and J dropped 3; count of bases not matched to a gene: 4. This CDR3 has 14 amino acids. The V gene's germline CDR1 is SGHTA and CDR2 FQGNSA. The CDR3 region is CASSFARGDYEQYF. Here the CDR3 DNA reads TGTGCCAGCAGCTTCGCGCGGGGGGACTACGAGCAGTACTTC.

This clonotype was observed many times. The chain links TRBV12-3 or TRBV12-4 to TRBJ1-1, with 8 bases matching TRBD1. This CDR3 spans 14 amino acids. V trimming: 5 bases; J trimming: 5 bases; junction bases outside the gene matches: 7. The CDR3 region is CASSLYRGSTEAFF. The CDR3 coding sequence is TGTGCCAGCAGTCTTTACAGGGGGAGTACTGAAGCTTTCTTT.

This sequence joins TRBV5-5 and TRBJ2-1; D is unresolved. The V end lost 0 bases, the J end lost 6 bases, and 10 bases lay between the germline ends. CDR1 and CDR2 (germline): SGHKS, YYEKEE (reference sequence). The CDR3 is made up of 14 amino acids. CDR3 DNA sequence: TGTGCCAGCAGCTTGGAGGCTCTTTTCAATGAGCAGTTCTTC. This sequence encodes CASSLEALFNEQFF. Based on the CDR3 plus reference TRBV5-5 and TRBJ2-1, the full variable domain is DAGVTQSPTHLIKTRGQQVTLRCSPISGHKSVSWYQQVLGQGPQFIFQYYEKEERGRGNFPDRFSARQFPNYSSELNVNALLLGDSALYLCASSLEALFNEQFFGPGTRLTVL.

The J gene is TRBJ2-3, the V gene TRBV15, with 7 bases that match TRBD2. The DNA end lines up better with TRBJ2-5; the J call may be wrong. This CDR3 is built from 14 residues. Germline CDR1 reads LNHNV; CDR2 reads YYDKDF (reference sequence). CDR3 sequence reads: CATAETAGGETQYF. For the CDR3, the DNA is TGTGCCACCGCCGAGACTGCCGGGGGGGAGACCCAGTACTTC.

The V gene is TRBV5-6, the J gene TRBJ2-2, with 7 bases identical to TRBD2. The CDR3 has 15 residues. The V and J ends lost 2 bases and 4 bases, in that order; junction bases with no gene match: 5. The germline V gene has CDR1 SGHDT and CDR2 YYEEEE. For the CDR3, the DNA is TGTGCCAGCAGCTTCGGGACTACCGTCACCGGGGAGCTGTTTTTT. The encoded protein is CASSFGTTVTGELFF.

Only a few counts were recorded for this clonotype. The chain is built from TRBV11-2 and TRBJ2-7; 7 bases map to TRBD1. The V and J ends lost 2 bases and 4 bases, in that order; junction bases with no gene match: 5. The germline V gene has CDR1 SGHAT and CDR2 FQNNGV. The CDR3 is made up of 14 amino acids. The CDR3 region has the DNA TGTGCCAGCAGCTTAAACAGGGGAAGGTACGAGCAGTACTTC. It codes for CASSLNRGRYEQYF. The whole variable domain, filled in from reference TRBV11-2 and TRBJ2-7, reads EAGVAQSPRYKIIEKRQSVAFWCNPISGHATLYWYQQILGQGPKLLIQFQNNGVVDDSQLPKDRFSAERLKGVDSTLKIQPAKLEDSAVYLCASSLNRGRYEQYFGPGTRLTVT.

This clonotype turned up a few times. A read error may explain this, as a much larger clone is one base away. A read error is likely, as this CDR3 ends without the conserved phenylalanine or tryptophan. This chain joins TRBV6-1 and TRBJ2-5; D ambiguous. Trimming took off 10 bases at V and 9 bases at J, with 15 bases between the two ends. This CDR3 is 11 amino acids long. CDR1 MNHNS and CDR2 SASEGT come from the germline V gene. CDR3 sequence: CATSAHGAQYS. Written as DNA, the CDR3 is TGTGCCACCTCAGCGCATGGGGCCCAGTACTCC.

This clonotype was seen many times. The junction differs from germline at one of its ends, possibly a read error. The chain is built from TRBV29-1 and TRBJ1-1; 7 bases map to TRBD1. This CDR3 is built from 13 residues. Germline V lookup: CDR1 SQVTM, CDR2 ANQGSEA. CDR3 amino acids: CSIEPDRDTEAFF. CDR3 bases: TGCAGCATTGAACCAGACAGGGACACTGAAGCTTTCTTT.

To note about this clonotype: A much larger clone sits a single nucleotide away, making a read error possible. The genes are TRBV28 and TRBJ2-1; TRBD1 aligns across 8 bases. The germline CDR1 and CDR2 sequences are MDHEN and SYDVKM. This CDR3 contains 16 residues. V was pared by 7 bases and J by 10 bases, with 18 bases of the junction left unmatched. The CDR3 spells CASNLPGQDKRGEQFF. The CDR3 nucleotides are TGTGCCAGCAACCTACCGGGACAGGATAAGCGAGGGGAGCAGTTCTTC.

The chain joins TRBV7-2 to TRBJ1-6; TRBD1 agrees at 8 bases. The CDR3 has 14 residues. The germline V gene has CDR1 SGHTA and CDR2 FQGNSA. V trimming: 7 bases; J trimming: 10 bases; junction bases outside the gene matches: 9. Here the CDR3 DNA reads TGTGCCAGCAACACGGACAGGGTAGTGTCACCCCTCCACTTT. Amino acids: CASNTDRVVSPLHF.

This clonotype was detected only once. The chain recombines TRBV2 with TRBJ2-2, with a weak D call TRBD2 (6 bases). CDR3 length: 15 residues. V was shortened by 6 bases and J by 2 bases, with 13 bases between the two germline ends. CDR1 is SNHLY, CDR2 FYNNEI, per germline. CDR3 in amino acids: CASRGTGENTGELFF. CDR3 nucleotide sequence: TGTGCCAGCAGGGGGACGGGGGAAAACACCGGGGAGCTGTTTTTT.

This clonotype was recorded many times. V and J are TRBV2 and TRBJ1-1; TRBD1 is a possible D gene (5 bases). This CDR3 is 15 amino acids long. V shed 2 bases and J shed 1 base, with 11 bases lying between them. The germline V gene has CDR1 SNHLY and CDR2 FYNNEI. The CDR3 coding sequence is TGTGCCAGCAGTGAATTCGGGGGACCGAACACTGAAGCTTTCTTT. Translated, it gives CASSEFGGPNTEAFF.

The sample holds many counts of this clonotype. The germline gene is not matched at one end of the junction; a read error may be the cause. The rearrangement links TRBV2 to TRBJ1-1; D possibly corresponds to TRBD1 (5 bases). This CDR3 has 13 amino acids. Germline V CDR1 and CDR2: SNHLY, FYNNEI. The CDR3 nucleotides are TGTGCCAGCACGCAGGGCGAGGGGACTGGAGCTTTCTTT. The encoded protein is CASTQGEGTGAFF.

This clonotype has ten or more counts. The chain links TRBV6-2 or TRBV6-3 to TRBJ2-3, with 7 bases identical to TRBD2. The CDR3 sequence is 17 residues long. Losses at the gene ends were 3 bases for V and 4 bases for J; bases not matched to a gene: 13. CDR1 is MNHEY and CDR2 is SVGEGT in the germline V gene. The CDR3 DNA follows: TGTGCCAGCAGTTATCTTAGCGGACTAGGAGCCCCAGATACGCAGTATTTT. It specifies CASSYLSGLGAPDTQYF.

This clonotype was observed at least ten times. The genes are TRBV20-1 and TRBJ1-2; D unclear. The CDR3 covers 13 residues. Germline values: CDR1 DFQATT, CDR2 SNEGSKA (reference sequence). Trimming took off 3 bases at V and 2 bases at J, with 10 bases between the two ends. The CDR3 DNA reads as TGCAGTGCTAGGAGGCAGCTGAACTATGGCTACACCTTC. Encoded protein: CSARRQLNYGYTF.